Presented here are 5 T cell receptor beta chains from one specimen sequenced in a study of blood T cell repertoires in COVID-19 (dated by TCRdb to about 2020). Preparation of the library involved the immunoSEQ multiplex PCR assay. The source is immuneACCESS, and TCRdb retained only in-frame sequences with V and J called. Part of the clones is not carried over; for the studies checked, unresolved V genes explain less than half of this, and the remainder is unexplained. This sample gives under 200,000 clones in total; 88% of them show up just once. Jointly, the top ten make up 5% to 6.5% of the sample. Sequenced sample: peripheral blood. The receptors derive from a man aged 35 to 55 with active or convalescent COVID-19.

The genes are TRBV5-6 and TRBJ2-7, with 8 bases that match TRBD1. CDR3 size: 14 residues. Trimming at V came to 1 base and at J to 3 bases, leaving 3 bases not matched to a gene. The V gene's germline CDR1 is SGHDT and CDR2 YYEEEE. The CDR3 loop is CASSLRDRGYEQYF. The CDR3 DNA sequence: TGTGCCAGCAGCTTGAGAGACAGGGGCTACGAGCAGTACTTC.

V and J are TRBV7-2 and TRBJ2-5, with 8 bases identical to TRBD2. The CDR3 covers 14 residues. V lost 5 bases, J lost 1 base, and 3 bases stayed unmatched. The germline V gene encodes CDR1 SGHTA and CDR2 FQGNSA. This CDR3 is CASSPRGAQETQYF. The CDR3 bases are TGTGCCAGCAGCCCGCGGGGGGCCCAAGAGACCCAGTACTTC.

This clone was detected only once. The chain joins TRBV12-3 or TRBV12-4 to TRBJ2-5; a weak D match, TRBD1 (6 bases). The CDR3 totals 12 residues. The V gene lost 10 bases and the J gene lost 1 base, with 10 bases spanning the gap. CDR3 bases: TGTGCCACCGGACAGTCCCAAGAGACCCAGTACTTC. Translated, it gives CATGQSQETQYF.

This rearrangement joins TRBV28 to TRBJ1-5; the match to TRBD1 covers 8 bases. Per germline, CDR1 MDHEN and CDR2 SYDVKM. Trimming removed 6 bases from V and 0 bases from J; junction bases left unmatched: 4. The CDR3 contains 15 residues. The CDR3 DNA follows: TGTGCCAGCAGCTCTGACAGGGGTAGCAATCAGCCCCAGCATTTT. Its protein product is CASSSDRGSNQPQHF.

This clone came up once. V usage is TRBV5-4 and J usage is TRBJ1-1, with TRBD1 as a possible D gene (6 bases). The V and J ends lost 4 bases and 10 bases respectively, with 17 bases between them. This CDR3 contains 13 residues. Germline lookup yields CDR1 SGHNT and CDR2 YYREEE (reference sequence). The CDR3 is CASSMDPVGAAFF. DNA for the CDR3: TGTGCCAGCAGCATGGACCCGGTGGGGGCAGCTTTCTTT.